This T cell receptor beta chain was obtained from a study of T cell responses to AZD1222 COVID-19 vaccine. Study-wide context: Second-dose schedules of about 4 or about 12 weeks were combined.

TCRdb's table, derived via immunoSEQ multiplex PCR, lists solely in-frame clones and lacks some. This table has 100,000 to 150,000 clones, roughly nine tenths appearing once. Details on this clone: Its antigen is not identified.

The V end lost 2 bases, the J end lost 10 bases, and 15 bases lay between the germline ends. Germline V gene sequence: CDR1 MNHEY, CDR2 SVGAGI. This CDR3 has 14 residues. Findings of the study overall: Clonal diversity may have been underestimated in mostly white British donors. Spike regions recognized by vaccine-associated CD4 TCRs spanned the protein, led by 160-218 and 743-854. Vaccination with two AZD1222 doses was followed by a rise in Spike-specific TCR breadth and depth.

The clonotype comes from an adult in good health. The chain is built from TRBV6-5 and TRBJ2-1, with D possibly being TRBD2 (6 bases). The sequencing used peripheral blood, collected on day 0 of AZD1222 vaccination. The CDR3 spells CASSYDRTSNEQFF. CDR3 bases: TGTGCCAGCAGTTACGACCGAACTAGCAACGAGCAGTTCTTC.